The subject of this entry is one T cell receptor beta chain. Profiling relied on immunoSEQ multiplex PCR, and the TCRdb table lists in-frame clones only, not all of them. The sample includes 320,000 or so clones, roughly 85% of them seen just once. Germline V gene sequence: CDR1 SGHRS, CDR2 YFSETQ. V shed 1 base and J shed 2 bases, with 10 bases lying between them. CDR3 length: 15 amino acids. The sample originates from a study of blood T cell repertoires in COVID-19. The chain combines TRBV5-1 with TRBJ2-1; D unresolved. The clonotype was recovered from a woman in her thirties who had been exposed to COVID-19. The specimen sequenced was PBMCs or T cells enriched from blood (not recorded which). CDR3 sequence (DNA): TGCGCCAGCAGCTTGACGGGTGAGGCCTACAATGAGCAGTTCTTC. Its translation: CASSLTGEAYNEQFF.